These T cell receptor beta chains were read from a single sample in a study of identical twins. TCRdb redid the calling of the 5' RACE reads with MiXCR, one entry per CDR3 protein. The sample holds under 400,000 distinct CDR3 sequences; roughly 9% are singletons and the top ten take 7.5% to 9.5%. The sequenced sample was naive T cells sorted from blood. These receptors all come from a woman aged 50 to 60 in good health. CDR3s include the opening cysteine and the closing phenylalanine or tryptophan. The size field is filled for only some rows; it gives once, few, many or a size class.

many | TRBJ1-4 | TRBV12-3/TRBV12-4 | CASNEGTGEKLFF
NA | TRBJ2-5 | TRBV20-1 | CSARDLRERETQYF
NA | TRBJ2-5 | TRBV12-3/TRBV12-4 | CASSTRDRGQETQYF
many | TRBJ2-5 | TRBV6-5 | CASSSLWRPGQGLETQYF
few | TRBJ2-1 | TRBV11-3 | CASSQVRDRASGQFF
few | TRBJ2-5 | TRBV29-1 | CSVKQGLQETQYF
NA | TRBJ2-4 | TRBV4-1 | CASSQIGLAKNIQYF
NA | TRBJ1-1 | TRBV11-2 | CASSSVRGSSTEAFF
few | TRBJ2-1 | TRBV6-6 | CASSYSGAGGPGGEQFF
many | TRBJ2-2 | TRBV29-1 | CSVVTVNTGELFF
NA | TRBJ2-3 | TRBV27 | CASSRDFASTDTQYF
NA | TRBJ2-3 | TRBV20-1 | CSATLKGVTDTQYF
many | TRBJ1-5 | TRBV15 | CATSGLRGADYSNQPQHF
NA | TRBJ2-1 | TRBV2 | CASTGGSDEQFF
many | TRBJ2-1 | TRBV29-1 | CSAWGGTSGRNEQFF
NA | TRBJ2-3 | TRBV27 | CATQGGISTDTQYF
NA | TRBJ1-5 | TRBV29-1 | CSATGPNQPQHF
few | TRBJ2-5 | TRBV12-3/TRBV12-4 | CASSLSSRETQYF
few | TRBJ1-5 | TRBV7-8 | CASSHGTGYQPQHF
NA | TRBJ2-3 | TRBV6-2/TRBV6-3 | CASSYSNDDREIDTDTQYF